The 19 T cell receptor beta chains below were found in one sample sequenced in a study of shared T cell receptors in the human thymus (dated by TCRdb to 2020 to 2023). Library preparation used the immunoSEQ multiplex PCR assay. As stored in TCRdb, this immuneACCESS dataset retains in-frame rearrangements with V and J assigned. A fraction of the clones does not appear; measured against another copy, unresolved V genes explain less than half of the discrepancy, and the remainder lacks a known reason. This sample holds about 660,000 clones; approximately 90% were observed only once. The ten largest clones represent 0.0095% to 0.013% of the sample. The same sample was also studied in work on human thymus T cells.

Sequenced: thymocytes. The source of these receptors is a boy younger than two with a congenital heart defect. Donor details come from another sample of the same person, matched by shared clones.

This rearrangement joins TRBV27 to TRBJ2-7, with TRBD1 identical over 10 bases. The germline gives CDR1 MNHEY, CDR2 SMNVEV (reference sequence). V lost 6 bases and J lost 2; bases outside the gene matches: 1. The CDR3 is 13 amino acids. CDR3 sequence (DNA): TGTGCCAGCAGCGGGACAGGGGCCTACGAGCAGTACTTC. It codes for CASSGTGAYEQYF.

In this sample, this clone turned up a few times. The chain has TRBV5-6 and TRBJ2-1; TRBD2 agrees at 9 bases. The CDR3 sequence is 15 residues long. Germline CDR1 reads SGHDT; CDR2 reads YYEEEE. V trimming: 4 bases; J trimming: 4 bases; junction bases outside the gene matches: 6. The CDR3 DNA follows: TGTGCCAGCAGCCCGAAAGCGGGAGGTTACAATGAGCAGTTCTTC. Amino acid sequence: CASSPKAGGYNEQFF.

This clone turned up a few times. This chain joins TRBV10-3 and TRBJ2-7; 7 bases match TRBD1. The V and J ends lost 2 bases and 4 bases, in that order; junction bases with no gene match: 8. The CDR3 spans 15 residues. Germline CDR1 ENHRY, CDR2 SYGVKD. The CDR3: CAISEGTRQGYEQYF. The CDR3 region has the DNA TGTGCCATCAGTGAGGGTACGAGACAGGGTTACGAGCAGTACTTC.

This chain uses TRBV5-1 with TRBJ2-5; D is possibly TRBD1 (5 bases). With 2 bases removed from V and 11 bases from J, the gap between germline ends came to 19 bases. The length of the CDR3 is 14 residues. Germline-derived CDR1 and CDR2 are SGHRS and YFSETQ. The CDR3 coding sequence is TGCGCCAGCAGCTTCCCCGGACACCACTTGGAGCAGTACTTC. Translation gives CASSFPGHHLEQYF. The entire variable domain, with the rest obtained from reference TRBV5-1 and TRBJ2-5, is as follows: KAGVTQTPRYLIKTRGQQVTLSCSPISGHRSVSWYQQTPGQGLQFLFEYFSETQRNKGNFPGRFSGRQFSNSRSEMNVSTLELGDSALYLCASSFPGHHLEQYFGPGTRLLVL.

The chain joins TRBV18 to TRBJ2-7, with 9 bases that match TRBD2. The V gene's germline CDR1 is KGHSH and CDR2 LQKENI. V was pared by 3 bases and J by 0 bases, with 0 bases of the junction left unmatched. CDR3 length: 14 amino acids. DNA for the CDR3: TGTGCCAGCTCACCGGGACTAGCCTCCTACGAGCAGTACTTC. Protein product: CASSPGLASYEQYF.

The V call is TRBV4-2, the J call TRBJ2-2; 7 nucleotides align to TRBD2. V trimming: 3 bases; J trimming: 5 bases; junction bases outside the gene matches: 15. CDR3 length equals 18 residues. Germline CDR1 LGHNA, CDR2 YNFKEQ. The CDR3 bases are TGTGCCAGCAGCCATATGCCCGGGGGGAGGGATGGGACCGGGGAGCTGTTTTTT. Its protein product is CASSHMPGGRDGTGELFF.

In DNA, the CDR3 is TGTGCCACCAGCAGTCCTACTTTGGGTAGCGGGACGGCAGATACGCAGTATTTT. Its protein is CATSSPTLGSGTADTQYF. J is TRBJ2-3 and V is TRBV15; 8 nucleotides match TRBD2. The CDR3 is made up of 18 amino acids. In germline, CDR1 is LNHNV, CDR2 YYDKDF (reference sequence). With 3 bases clipped from V and 4 bases from J, the junction kept 15 bases outside the gene matches. The full variable domain, rest sourced from reference TRBV15 and TRBJ2-3, is DAMVIQNPRYQVTQFGKPVTLSCSQTLNHNVMYWYQQKSSQAPKLLFHYYDKDFNNEADTPDNFQSRRPNTSFCFLDIRSPGLGDTAMYLCATSSPTLGSGTADTQYFGPGTRLTVL.

The rearrangement joins TRBV4-1 to TRBJ2-2; D possibly corresponds to TRBD1 (5 bases). Germline CDR1 MGHRA, CDR2 YSYEKL. This CDR3 has 14 residues. V lost 1 base and J 5 bases, leaving 8 bases between the germline ends. This chain's CDR3 is CASSQGRDTGELFF. In DNA, the CDR3 is TGCGCCAGCAGCCAAGGCAGGGATACCGGGGAGCTGTTTTTT.

The V call is TRBV11-2, the J call TRBJ2-1; the match to TRBD1 covers 9 bases. The CDR3 sequence is 17 residues long. Looked up from germline, CDR1 is SGHAT and CDR2 is FQNNGV. The V gene end was trimmed by 0 bases and the J gene end by 6 bases; junction bases not matched to a gene: 9. The CDR3 bases are TGTGCCAGCAGCTTAGAACCCTGGACAGGGGTCCCCAATGAGCAGTTCTTC. The encoded protein is CASSLEPWTGVPNEQFF.

The chain joins TRBV28 to TRBJ2-1; 7 bases match TRBD2. The CDR3 sequence is 16 residues long. Looked up from germline, CDR1 is MDHEN and CDR2 is SYDVKM. J was trimmed by 3 bases and V by 5 bases; bases with no gene match: 10. In DNA form, the CDR3 reads TGTGCCAGCAGTCCCCCCCGGGAGGAATACTACAATGAGCAGTTCTTC. It translates to CASSPPREEYYNEQFF.

The chain links TRBV6-1 to TRBJ1-2, with TRBD1 identical over 7 bases. The junction had 7 bases not matched to a gene; V was cut back by 2 bases and J by 4 bases. CDR3 length: 15 amino acids. Germline lookup yields CDR1 MNHNS and CDR2 SASEGT. This CDR3 reads CASSERRGRSYGYTF. For the CDR3, the DNA is TGTGCCAGCAGTGAACGGAGGGGGCGAAGCTATGGCTACACCTTC.

This chain joins TRBV5-4 and TRBJ2-5; TRBD1 might be the D (5 bases). The CDR3 runs 17 residues. V lost 2 bases, J lost 1 base, and 18 bases lay in between. Germline CDR1 is SGHNT and CDR2 is YYREEE (reference sequence). This chain's CDR3 is CASSFLGRGLLQETQYF. CDR3 in DNA: TGTGCCAGCAGCTTCCTCGGTAGGGGCCTCCTCCAAGAGACCCAGTACTTC.

The chain recombines TRBV5-1 with TRBJ2-7; 7 bases align to TRBD1. Trimming cost V 4 bases and J 0 bases; bases outside gene matches: 10. Germline loops: CDR1 SGHRS, CDR2 YFSETQ. CDR3 length: 16 residues. CDR3: CASSHLGTGASYEQYF. The CDR3 nucleotides are TGCGCCAGCAGCCACCTAGGCACAGGGGCCTCCTACGAGCAGTACTTC.

This clone was detected once. The CDR3 reads CASSLVGLQHYEQYF. CDR3 DNA sequence: TGTGCCAGCAGCTTAGTGGGACTACAACACTACGAGCAGTACTTC. The chain links TRBV7-2 to TRBJ2-7; 7 bases agree with TRBD2. V shed 1 base, J shed 3 bases, and the junction held 6 bases outside the gene matches. Germline CDR1 SGHTA, CDR2 FQGNSA. The CDR3 covers 15 residues.

The rearrangement uses TRBV28 and TRBJ2-7, with 7 bases that match TRBD1. This CDR3 has 16 residues. The germline V gene encodes CDR1 MDHEN and CDR2 SYDVKM. The V and J ends lost 6 bases and 1 base, in that order; junction bases with no gene match: 12. CDR3 protein: CASSPSEGAQSYEQYF. Here the CDR3 DNA reads TGTGCCAGCAGCCCGTCAGAGGGGGCTCAGTCCTACGAGCAGTACTTC.

The V gene is TRBV5-1, the J gene TRBJ2-4; possible D gene TRBD2, 6 bases. CDR3 size: 15 residues. The V gene lost 5 bases and the J gene lost 8 bases, with 20 bases spanning the gap. Germline loops: CDR1 SGHRS, CDR2 YFSETQ. The DNA for the CDR3 is TGCGCCAGCAGGTCGGGACCTCCCTGGGGGGACATTCAGTACTTC. Amino acids: CASRSGPPWGDIQYF.

J is TRBJ2-5 and V is TRBV4-3, with a weak D call TRBD2 (5 bases). CDR3 length equals 16 residues. Germline values: CDR1 LGHNA, CDR2 YSLEER. The ends were cut back, 0 bases at V and 1 base at J, with 12 bases in the middle. In DNA, the CDR3 is TGCGCCAGCAGCCAAGAACCGACCGGGGTCCAAGAGACCCAGTACTTC. Its protein product is CASSQEPTGVQETQYF.

The chain links TRBV13 to TRBJ2-1; TRBD1 matches at 9 bases. Germline trimming cut 6 bases from V and 8 bases from J; bases unmatched to any gene: 2. Germline values: CDR1 PRHDT, CDR2 FYEKMQ (reference sequence). The CDR3 covers 12 residues. CDR3 sequence reads: CASRGQGYEQFF. The CDR3 DNA reads as TGTGCCAGCAGGGGACAGGGCTATGAGCAGTTCTTC.

The chain recombines TRBV29-1 with TRBJ1-1; unclear D gene. The CDR3 is 10 amino acids. Trimming took off 4 bases at V and 10 bases at J, with 10 bases between the two ends. CDR1 is SQVTM and CDR2 is ANQGSEA in the germline V gene. The CDR3 sequence is CSVAERGAFF. In nucleotides, the CDR3 is TGCAGCGTTGCGGAGCGAGGAGCTTTCTTT. Full variable domain (rest looked up from reference TRBV29-1 and TRBJ1-1): SAVISQKPSRDICQRGTSLTIQCQVDSQVTMMFWYRQQPGQSLTLIATANQGSEATYESGFVIDKFPISRPNLTFSTLTVSNMSPEDSSIYLCSVAERGAFFGQGTRLTVV.